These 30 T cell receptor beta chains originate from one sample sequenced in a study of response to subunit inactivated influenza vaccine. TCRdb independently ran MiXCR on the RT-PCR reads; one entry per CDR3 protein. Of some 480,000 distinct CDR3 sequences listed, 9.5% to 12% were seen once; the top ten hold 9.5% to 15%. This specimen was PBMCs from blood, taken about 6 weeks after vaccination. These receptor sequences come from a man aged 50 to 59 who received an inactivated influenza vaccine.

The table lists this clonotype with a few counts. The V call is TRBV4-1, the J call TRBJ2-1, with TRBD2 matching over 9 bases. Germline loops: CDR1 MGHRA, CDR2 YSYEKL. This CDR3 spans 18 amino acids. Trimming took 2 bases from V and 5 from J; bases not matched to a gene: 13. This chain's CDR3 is CASSQRGVAGVRNNEQFF. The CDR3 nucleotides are TGCGCCAGCAGCCAAAGGGGAGTAGCGGGAGTGAGGAACAATGAGCAGTTCTTC.

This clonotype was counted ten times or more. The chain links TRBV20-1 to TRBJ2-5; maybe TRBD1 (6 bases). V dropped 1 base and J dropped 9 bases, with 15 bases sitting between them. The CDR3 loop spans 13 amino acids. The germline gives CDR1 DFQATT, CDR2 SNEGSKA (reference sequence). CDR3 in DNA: TGCAGTGCTAGAGTTGAAGTCAAGGGGGCCCAGTACTTC. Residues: CSARVEVKGAQYF.

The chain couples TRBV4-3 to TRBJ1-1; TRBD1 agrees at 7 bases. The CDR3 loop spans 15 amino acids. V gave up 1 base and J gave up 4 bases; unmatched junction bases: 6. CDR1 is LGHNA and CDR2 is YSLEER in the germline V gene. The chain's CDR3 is CASSQGGQVPTEAFF. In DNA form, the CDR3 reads TGCGCCAGCAGCCAAGGAGGACAGGTTCCCACTGAAGCTTTCTTT.

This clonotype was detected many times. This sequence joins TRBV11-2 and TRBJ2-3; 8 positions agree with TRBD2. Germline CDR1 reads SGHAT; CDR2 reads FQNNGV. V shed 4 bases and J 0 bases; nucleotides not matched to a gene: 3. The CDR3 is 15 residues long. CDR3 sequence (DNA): TGTGCCAGCAGCTCCGGGGGGGCTAGCACAGATACGCAGTATTTT. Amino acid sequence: CASSSGGASTDTQYF.

This CDR3 is CASTNAKETQYF. The CDR3 DNA follows: TGTGCCAGCACGAACGCGAAAGAGACCCAGTACTTC. The rearrangement joins TRBV6-6 to TRBJ2-5, with no clear D. The CDR3 spans 12 residues. Trimming shortened V by 7 bases and J by 3 bases, and 9 bases separated the two germline ends. CDR1 and CDR2 (germline): MNHNY, SVGAGI (reference sequence).

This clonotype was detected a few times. CDR3 region: CASSRRTLEEAQYF. CDR3 sequence (DNA): TGTGCCAGCAGCAGACGGACGCTCGAGGAGGCCCAGTACTTC. The chain employs TRBV3-1 and TRBJ2-5; weak D call: TRBD2 (5 bases). In germline, CDR1 is LGHDT, CDR2 YNNKEL (reference sequence). The length of the CDR3 is 14 residues. Trimming pared 5 bases from V and 9 bases from J, leaving 19 bases between.

The CDR3 nucleotides read TGCGCCAGCAGCCAAGATGGACGGGGAGCGAACACCGGGGAGCTGTTTTTT. Protein product: CASSQDGRGANTGELFF. The gene calls are TRBV4-1 and TRBJ2-2; D may be TRBD2 (5 bases). CDR1 and CDR2 (germline): MGHRA, YSYEKL. Deletions cut 0 bases from V and 0 bases from J, with 11 bases between. The CDR3 has 17 residues.

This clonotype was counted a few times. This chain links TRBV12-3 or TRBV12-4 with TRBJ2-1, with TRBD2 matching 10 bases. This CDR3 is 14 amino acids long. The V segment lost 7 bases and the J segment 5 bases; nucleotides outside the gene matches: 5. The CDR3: CASTVSGGNNEQFF. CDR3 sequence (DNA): TGTGCCAGCACTGTTAGCGGGGGGAACAATGAGCAGTTCTTC.

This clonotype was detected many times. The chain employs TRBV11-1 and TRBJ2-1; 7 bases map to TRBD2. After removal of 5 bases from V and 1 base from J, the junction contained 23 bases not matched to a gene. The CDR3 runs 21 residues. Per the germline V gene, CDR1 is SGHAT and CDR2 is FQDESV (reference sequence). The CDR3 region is CASSRYSLRENLVGSYNEQFF. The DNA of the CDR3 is TGTGCCAGCAGCCGATACTCCCTGCGGGAGAACTTAGTGGGGTCCTACAATGAGCAGTTCTTC.

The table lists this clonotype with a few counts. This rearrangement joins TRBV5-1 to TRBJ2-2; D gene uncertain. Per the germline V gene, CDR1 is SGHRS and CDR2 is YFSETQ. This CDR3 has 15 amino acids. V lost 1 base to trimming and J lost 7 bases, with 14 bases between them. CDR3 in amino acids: CASSLIEAGGGELFF. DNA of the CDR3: TGCGCCAGCAGCTTGATCGAGGCCGGCGGCGGGGAGCTGTTTTTT.

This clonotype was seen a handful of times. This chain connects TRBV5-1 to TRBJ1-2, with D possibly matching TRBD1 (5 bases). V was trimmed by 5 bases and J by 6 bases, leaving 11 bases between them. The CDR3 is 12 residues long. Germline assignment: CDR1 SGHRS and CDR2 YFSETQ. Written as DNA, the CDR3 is TGCGCCAGCAGAGGGACCGTAGATGGCTACACCTTC. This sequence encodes CASRGTVDGYTF.

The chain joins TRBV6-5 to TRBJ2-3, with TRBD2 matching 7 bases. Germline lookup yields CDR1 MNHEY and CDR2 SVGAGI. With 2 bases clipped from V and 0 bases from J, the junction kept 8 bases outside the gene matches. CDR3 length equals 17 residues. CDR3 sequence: CASSYVWAGASTDTQYF. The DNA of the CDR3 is TGTGCCAGCAGTTACGTGTGGGCGGGAGCAAGCACAGATACGCAGTATTTT.

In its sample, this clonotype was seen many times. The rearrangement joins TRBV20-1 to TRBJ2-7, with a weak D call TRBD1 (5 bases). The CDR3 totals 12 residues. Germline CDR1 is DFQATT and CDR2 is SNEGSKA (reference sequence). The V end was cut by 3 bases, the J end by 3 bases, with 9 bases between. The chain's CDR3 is CSASQGNYEQYF. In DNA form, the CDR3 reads TGCAGTGCTAGCCAGGGCAACTACGAGCAGTACTTC.

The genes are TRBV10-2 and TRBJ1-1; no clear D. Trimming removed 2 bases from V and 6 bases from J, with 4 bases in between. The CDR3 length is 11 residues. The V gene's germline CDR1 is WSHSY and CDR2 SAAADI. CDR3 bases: TGCGCCAGCAGTGAGGTTGCTGAAGCTTTCTTT. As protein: CASSEVAEAFF.

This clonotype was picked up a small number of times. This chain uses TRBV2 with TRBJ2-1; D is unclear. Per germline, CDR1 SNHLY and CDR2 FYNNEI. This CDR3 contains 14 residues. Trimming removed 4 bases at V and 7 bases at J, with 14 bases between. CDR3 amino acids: CASSVQRHGNEQFF. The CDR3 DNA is TGTGCCAGCAGTGTACAGAGGCATGGAAATGAGCAGTTCTTC. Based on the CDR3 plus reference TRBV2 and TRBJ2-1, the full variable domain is EPEVTQTPSHQVTQMGQEVILRCVPISNHLYFYWYRQILGQKVEFLVSFYNNEISEKSEIFDDQFSVERPDGSNFTLKIRSTKLEDSAMYFCASSVQRHGNEQFFGPGTRLTVL.

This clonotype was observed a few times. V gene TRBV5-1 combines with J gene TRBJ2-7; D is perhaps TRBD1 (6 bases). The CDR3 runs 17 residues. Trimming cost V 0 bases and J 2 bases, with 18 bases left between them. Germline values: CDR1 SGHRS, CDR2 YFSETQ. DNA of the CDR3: TGCGCCAGCAGCTTGGGTTCCTGGGGGCTGGCAACCTACGAGCAGTACTTC. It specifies CASSLGSWGLATYEQYF.

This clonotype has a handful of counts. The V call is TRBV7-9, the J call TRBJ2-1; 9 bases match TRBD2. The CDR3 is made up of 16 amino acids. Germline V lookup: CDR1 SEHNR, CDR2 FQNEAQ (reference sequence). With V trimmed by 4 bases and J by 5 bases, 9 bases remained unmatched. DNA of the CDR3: TGTGCCAGCAGCTCGAAGACTAGCGGAGCGAACAATGAGCAGTTCTTC. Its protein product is CASSSKTSGANNEQFF.

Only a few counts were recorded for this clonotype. CDR3 sequence: CASSQGVQLSADTQYF. In nucleotides, the CDR3 is TGTGCCAGCAGCCAAGGGGTCCAGTTGTCAGCAGATACGCAGTATTTT. This sequence joins TRBV3-1 and TRBJ2-3, with no clear D. The CDR3 runs 16 residues. The germline CDR1 and CDR2 sequences are LGHDT and YNNKEL (reference sequence). V was shortened by 1 base and J by 4 bases, with 15 bases between the two germline ends.

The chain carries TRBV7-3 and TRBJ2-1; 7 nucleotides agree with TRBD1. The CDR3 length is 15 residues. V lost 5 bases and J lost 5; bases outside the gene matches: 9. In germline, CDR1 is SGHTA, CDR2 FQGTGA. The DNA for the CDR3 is TGTGCCAGCAGCACCAGGGGACAGCCCGACAATGAGCAGTTCTTC. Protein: CASSTRGQPDNEQFF.

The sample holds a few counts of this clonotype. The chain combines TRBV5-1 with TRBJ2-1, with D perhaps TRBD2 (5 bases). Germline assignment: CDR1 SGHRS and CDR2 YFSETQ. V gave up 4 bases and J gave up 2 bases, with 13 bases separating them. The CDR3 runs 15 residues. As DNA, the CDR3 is TGCGCCAGCAGCCCATTAGCGACTACCTACAATGAGCAGTTCTTC. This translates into CASSPLATTYNEQFF.

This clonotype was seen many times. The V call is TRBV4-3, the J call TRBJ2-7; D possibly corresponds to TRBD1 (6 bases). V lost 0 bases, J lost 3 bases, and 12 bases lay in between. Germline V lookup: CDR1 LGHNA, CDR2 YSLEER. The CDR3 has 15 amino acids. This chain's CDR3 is CASSQDLDRHYEQYF. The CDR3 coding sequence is TGCGCCAGCAGCCAAGATCTCGACAGGCACTACGAGCAGTACTTC.

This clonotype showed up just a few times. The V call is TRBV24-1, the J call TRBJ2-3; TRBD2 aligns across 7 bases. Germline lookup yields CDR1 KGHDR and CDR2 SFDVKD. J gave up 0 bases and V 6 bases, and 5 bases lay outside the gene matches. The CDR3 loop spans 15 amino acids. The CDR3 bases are TGTGCCACCAGTTCCGGGAGGACTAGCACAGATACGCAGTATTTT. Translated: CATSSGRTSTDTQYF.

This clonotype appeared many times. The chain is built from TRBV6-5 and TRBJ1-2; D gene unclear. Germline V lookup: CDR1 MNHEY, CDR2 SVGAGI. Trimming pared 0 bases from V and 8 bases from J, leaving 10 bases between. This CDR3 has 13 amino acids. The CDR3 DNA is TGTGCCAGCAGTTACTCCGCGTGGAAAGGCTACACCTTC. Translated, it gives CASSYSAWKGYTF.

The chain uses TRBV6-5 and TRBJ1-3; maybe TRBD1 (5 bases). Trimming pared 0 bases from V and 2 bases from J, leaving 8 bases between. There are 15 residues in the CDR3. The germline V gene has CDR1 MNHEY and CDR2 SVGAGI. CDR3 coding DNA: TGTGCCAGCAGTTACTCGACAGCAACTGGAAACACCATATATTTT. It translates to CASSYSTATGNTIYF.

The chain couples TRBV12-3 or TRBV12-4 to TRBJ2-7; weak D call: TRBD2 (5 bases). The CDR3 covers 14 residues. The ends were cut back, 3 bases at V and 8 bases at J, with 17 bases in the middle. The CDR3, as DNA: TGTGCCAGCAGTTTTTTGGGTTCGGGGATCAAGCAGTACTTC. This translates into CASSFLGSGIKQYF.

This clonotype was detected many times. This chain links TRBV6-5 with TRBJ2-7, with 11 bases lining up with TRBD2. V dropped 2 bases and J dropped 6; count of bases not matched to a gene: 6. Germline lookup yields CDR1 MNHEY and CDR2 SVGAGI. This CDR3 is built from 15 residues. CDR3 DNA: TGTGCCAGCAGTTACGTCGCTAGCGGGGGGCTCGAGCAGTACTTC. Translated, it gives CASSYVASGGLEQYF.

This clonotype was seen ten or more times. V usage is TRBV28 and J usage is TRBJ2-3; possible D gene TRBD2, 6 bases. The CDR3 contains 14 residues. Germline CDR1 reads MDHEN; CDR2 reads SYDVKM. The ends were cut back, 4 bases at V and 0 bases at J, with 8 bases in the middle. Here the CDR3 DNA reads TGTGCCAGCAGTTCCGGGACTAGCACAGATACGCAGTATTTT. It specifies CASSSGTSTDTQYF.

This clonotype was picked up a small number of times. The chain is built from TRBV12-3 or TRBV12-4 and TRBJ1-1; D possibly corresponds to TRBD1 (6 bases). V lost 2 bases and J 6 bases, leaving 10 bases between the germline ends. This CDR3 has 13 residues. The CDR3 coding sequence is TGTGCCAGCAGTTTAAGAGGACAGCCTGAAGCTTTCTTT. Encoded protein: CASSLRGQPEAFF.

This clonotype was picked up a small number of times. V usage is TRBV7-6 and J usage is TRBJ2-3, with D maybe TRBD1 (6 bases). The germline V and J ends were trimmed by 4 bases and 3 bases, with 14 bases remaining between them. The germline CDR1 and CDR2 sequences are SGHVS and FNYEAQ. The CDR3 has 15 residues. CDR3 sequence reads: CASSSGQVLTDTQYF. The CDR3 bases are TGTGCCAGCAGCTCGGGACAAGTTCTTACAGATACGCAGTATTTT.

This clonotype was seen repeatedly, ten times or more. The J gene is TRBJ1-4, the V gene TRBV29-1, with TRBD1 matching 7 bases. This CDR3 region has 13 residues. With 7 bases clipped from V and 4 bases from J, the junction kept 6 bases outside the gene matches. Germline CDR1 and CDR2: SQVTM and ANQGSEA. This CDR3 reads CSASTGNNEKLFF. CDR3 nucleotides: TGCAGCGCTTCGACAGGGAATAATGAAAAACTGTTTTTT.